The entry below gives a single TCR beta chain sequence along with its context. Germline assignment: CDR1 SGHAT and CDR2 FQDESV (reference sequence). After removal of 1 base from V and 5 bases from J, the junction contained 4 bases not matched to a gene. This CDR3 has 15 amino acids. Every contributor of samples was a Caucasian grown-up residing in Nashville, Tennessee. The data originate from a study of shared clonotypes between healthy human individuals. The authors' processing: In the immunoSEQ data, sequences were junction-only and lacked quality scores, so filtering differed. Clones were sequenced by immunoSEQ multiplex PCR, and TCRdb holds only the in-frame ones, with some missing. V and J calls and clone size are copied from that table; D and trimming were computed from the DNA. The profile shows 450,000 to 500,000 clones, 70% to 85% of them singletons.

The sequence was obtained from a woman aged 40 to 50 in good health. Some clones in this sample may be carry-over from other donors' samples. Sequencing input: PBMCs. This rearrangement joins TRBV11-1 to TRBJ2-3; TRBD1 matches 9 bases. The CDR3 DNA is TGTGCCAGCAGCTTAGGCTGGGACAGGGAAGATACGCAGTATTTT. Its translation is CASSLGWDREDTQYF.